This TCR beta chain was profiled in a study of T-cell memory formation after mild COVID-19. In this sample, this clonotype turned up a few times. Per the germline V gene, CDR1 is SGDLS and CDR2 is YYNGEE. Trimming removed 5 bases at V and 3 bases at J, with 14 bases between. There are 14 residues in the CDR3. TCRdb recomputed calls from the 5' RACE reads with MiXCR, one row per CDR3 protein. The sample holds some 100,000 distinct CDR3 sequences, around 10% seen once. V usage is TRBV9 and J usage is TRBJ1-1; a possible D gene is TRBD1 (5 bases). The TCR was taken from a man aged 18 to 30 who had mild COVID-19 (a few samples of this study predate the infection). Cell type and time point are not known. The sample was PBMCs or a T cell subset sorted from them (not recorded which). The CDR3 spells CASSLRVGDTEAFF. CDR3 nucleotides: TGTGCCAGCAGTCTCAGGGTGGGGGACACTGAAGCTTTCTTT. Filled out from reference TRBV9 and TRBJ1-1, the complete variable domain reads DSGVTQTPKHLITATGQRVTLRCSPRSGDLSVYWYQQSLDQGLQFLIQYYNGEERAKGNILERFSAQQFPDLHSELNLSSLELGDSALYFCASSLRVGDTEAFFGQGTRLTVV.